Below are 3 T cell receptor beta chains sequenced from a single sample in a study of cytomegalovirus exposure and HLA in healthy donors (dated by TCRdb to about 2017). Library preparation employed the immunoSEQ multiplex PCR assay. For the multiplex PCR, a mixture combining 60 forward primers for TCR Vbeta segments and 13 reverse primers for TCR Jbeta segments was used. Imported from immuneACCESS, the table was reduced by TCRdb to in-frame sequences with V and J called. These copies leave out some clones; in studies compared against another copy, an unresolved V gene accounts for under half, and the cause of the remainder is not known. The sample data list 130,000 to 150,000 clones, and just under 85% of these were observed just once. The ten largest clones add up to over 9.5% of the sample. The sample taken for sequencing was PBMCs. All receptors come from a woman aged 55 to 70 in good health and CMV-seropositive.

The table lists this clone with a few counts. The chain carries TRBV21-1 and TRBJ1-5; the D call of TRBD1 is as the table states it, not checked on the DNA. TRBV21-1 is given as a pseudogene. CDR3 size: 14 residues. The CDR3: CASGTGIVNQPQHF. CDR3 DNA sequence: TGTGCCAGCGGGACAGGGATTGTCAATCAGCCCCAGCATTTT.

The chain uses TRBV11-3 and TRBJ2-2, with 8 bases fitting TRBD2. This CDR3 has 15 amino acids. J lost 4 bases, V lost 6 bases, and 7 bases had no gene match. Germline V gene data show CDR1 as SGHNT and CDR2 as YENEEA. The CDR3 region has the DNA TGTGCCAGCAGACGGACTAGCTCGCCCACCGGGGAGCTGTTTTTT. It specifies CASRRTSSPTGELFF.

V usage is TRBV4-3 and J usage is TRBJ2-3; TRBD2 agrees at 7 bases. Per the germline V gene, CDR1 is LGHNA and CDR2 is YSLEER. Unmatched junction bases numbered 6, after V lost 1 base and J lost 5 bases. The CDR3 loop spans 15 amino acids. CDR3 loop: CASSQALGGIDTQYF. DNA for the CDR3: TGCGCCAGCAGCCAAGCCTTGGGAGGGATAGATACGCAGTATTTT.